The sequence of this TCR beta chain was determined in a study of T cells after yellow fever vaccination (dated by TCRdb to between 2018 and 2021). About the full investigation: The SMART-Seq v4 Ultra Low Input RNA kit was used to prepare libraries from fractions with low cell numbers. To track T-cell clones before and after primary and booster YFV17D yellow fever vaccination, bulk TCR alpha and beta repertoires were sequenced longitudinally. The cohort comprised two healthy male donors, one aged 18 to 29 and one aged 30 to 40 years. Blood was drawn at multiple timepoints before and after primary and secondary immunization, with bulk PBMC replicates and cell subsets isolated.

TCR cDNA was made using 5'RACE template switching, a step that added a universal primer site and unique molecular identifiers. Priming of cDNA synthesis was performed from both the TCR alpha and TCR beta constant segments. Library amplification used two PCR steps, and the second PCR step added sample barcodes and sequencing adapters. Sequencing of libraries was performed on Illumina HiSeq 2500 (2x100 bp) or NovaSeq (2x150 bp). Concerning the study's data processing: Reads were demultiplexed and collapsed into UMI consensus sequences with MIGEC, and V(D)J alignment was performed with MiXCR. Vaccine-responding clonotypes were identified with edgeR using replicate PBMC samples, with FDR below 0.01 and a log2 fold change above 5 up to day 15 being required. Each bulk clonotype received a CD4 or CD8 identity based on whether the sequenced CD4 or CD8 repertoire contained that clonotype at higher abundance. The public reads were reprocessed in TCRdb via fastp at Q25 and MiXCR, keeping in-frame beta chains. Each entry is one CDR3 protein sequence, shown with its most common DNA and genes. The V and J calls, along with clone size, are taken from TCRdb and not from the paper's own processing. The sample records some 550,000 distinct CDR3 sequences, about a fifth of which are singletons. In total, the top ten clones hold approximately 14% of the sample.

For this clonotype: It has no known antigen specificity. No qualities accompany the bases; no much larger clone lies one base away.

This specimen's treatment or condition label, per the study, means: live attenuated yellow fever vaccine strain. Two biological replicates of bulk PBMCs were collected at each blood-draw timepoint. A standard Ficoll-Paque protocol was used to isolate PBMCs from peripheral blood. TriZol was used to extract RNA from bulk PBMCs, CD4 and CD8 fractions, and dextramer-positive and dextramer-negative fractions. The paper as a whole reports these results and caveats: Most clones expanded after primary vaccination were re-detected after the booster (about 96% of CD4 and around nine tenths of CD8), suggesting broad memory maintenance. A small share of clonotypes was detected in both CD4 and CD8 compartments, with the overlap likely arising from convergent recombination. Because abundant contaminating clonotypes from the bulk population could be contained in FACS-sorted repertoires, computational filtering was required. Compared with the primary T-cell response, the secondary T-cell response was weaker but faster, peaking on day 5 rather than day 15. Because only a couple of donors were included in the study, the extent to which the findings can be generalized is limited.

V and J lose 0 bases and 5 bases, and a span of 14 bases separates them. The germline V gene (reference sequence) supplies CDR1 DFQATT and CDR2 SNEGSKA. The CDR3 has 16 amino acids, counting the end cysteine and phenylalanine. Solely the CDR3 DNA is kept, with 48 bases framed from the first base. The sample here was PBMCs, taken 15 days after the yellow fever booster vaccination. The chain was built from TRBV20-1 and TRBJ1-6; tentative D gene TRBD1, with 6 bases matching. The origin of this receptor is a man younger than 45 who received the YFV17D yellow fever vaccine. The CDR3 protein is CSAREEYRADNSPLHF. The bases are TGCAGTGCTAGAGAAGAATACAGGGCGGATAATTCACCCCTCCACTTT.